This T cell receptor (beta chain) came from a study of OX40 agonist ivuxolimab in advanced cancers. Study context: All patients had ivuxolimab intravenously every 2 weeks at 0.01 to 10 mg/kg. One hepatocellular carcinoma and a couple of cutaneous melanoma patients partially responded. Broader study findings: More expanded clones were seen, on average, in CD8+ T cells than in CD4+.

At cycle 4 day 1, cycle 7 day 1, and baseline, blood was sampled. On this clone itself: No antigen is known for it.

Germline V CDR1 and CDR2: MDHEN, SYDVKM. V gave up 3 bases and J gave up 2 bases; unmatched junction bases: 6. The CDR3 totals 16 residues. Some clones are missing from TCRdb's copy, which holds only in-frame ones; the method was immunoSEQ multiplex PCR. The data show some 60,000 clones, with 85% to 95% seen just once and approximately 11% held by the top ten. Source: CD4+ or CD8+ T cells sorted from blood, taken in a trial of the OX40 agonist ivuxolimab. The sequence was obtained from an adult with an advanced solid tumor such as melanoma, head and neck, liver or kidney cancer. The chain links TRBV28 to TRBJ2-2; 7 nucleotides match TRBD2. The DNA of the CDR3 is TGTGCCAGCAGTTTCCAAGGACTAGATAACACCGGGGAGCTGTTTTTT. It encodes CASSFQGLDNTGELFF.